Detailed here is one T cell receptor (beta chain). Germline V gene lookup returns CDR1 MNHNS and CDR2 SASEGT. CDR3 length equals 14 residues. V lost 6 bases, J lost 0 bases, and 11 bases lay in between. These data originate in a study of T cell changes during pregnancy in multiple sclerosis. TCRdb keeps only in-frame clones here, not all; method: immunoSEQ multiplex PCR. The table shows over 70,000 clones, with about 92% occurring only once. The V gene is TRBV6-1, the J gene TRBJ1-1; tentative D call: TRBD1 (5 bases). This sequence originates from a female donor in good health, enrolled as a control in a pregnancy study. Source: peripheral blood, taken in the third trimester of pregnancy. The CDR3 coding sequence is TGTGCCAGCAGCCTGGGGACTTTGAACACTGAAGCTTTCTTT. It codes for CASSLGTLNTEAFF.